These T cell receptor beta chains were read from a single sample in a study of patients and donors after allogeneic stem cell transplantation. Each CDR3 protein gets one entry after TCRdb re-called the RT-PCR reads with MiXCR. Among approximately 430,000 distinct CDR3 sequences listed, 16% were seen once. Sequenced input: blood, either unsorted or a sorted T cell fraction (not recorded which). The source is a human donor who was either an allogeneic HSCT recipient or a stem cell or donor lymphocyte infusion donor (not recorded which). It is not recorded whose cells these are; they may come from a transplant donor. CDR3s include the opening cysteine and the closing phenylalanine or tryptophan. The D gene is left open where the match is weak. The size entry is marked missing in some rows and otherwise reads once, few, many or a size class.

TRBD1 | TRBJ2-5 | TRBV10-3 | - | CAISSRDRAETQYF | TGTGCCATCAGTTCCCGGGACAGAGCGGAGACCCAGTACTTC
- | TRBJ2-2 | TRBV21-1 | few | CASSTVWGAENTGELFF | TGTGCCAGCAGCACGGTGTGGGGGGCCGAGAACACCGGGGAGCTGTTTTTT
TRBD2 | TRBJ2-7 | TRBV12-3/TRBV12-4 | many | CASSPRQGLAGVSYEQYF | TGTGCCAGCAGTCCCCGCCAGGGACTAGCGGGAGTTAGTTACGAGCAGTACTTC
- | TRBJ2-5 | TRBV5-1 | - | CASSKTANKGETQYF | TGCGCCAGCAGCAAAACAGCGAATAAGGGGGAGACCCAGTACTTC
- | TRBJ2-7 | TRBV20-1 | - | CSARDRRGSYEQYF | TGCAGTGCTAGAGATCGTAGGGGGTCCTACGAGCAGTACTTC
- | TRBJ2-7 | TRBV2 | - | CASSVVIIGGVLSYEQYF | TGTGCCAGCAGTGTCGTGATCATCGGCGGGGTCCTCTCCTACGAGCAGTACTTC
- | TRBJ2-1 | TRBV6-2/TRBV6-3 | - | CASSYSAAGTVAPRSYNEQFF | TGTGCCAGCAGTTACTCGGCAGCCGGGACTGTTGCTCCCCGCTCCTACAATGAGCAGTTCTTC
- | TRBJ1-5 | TRBV9 | - | CASSGRNYSNQPQHF | TGTGCCAGCAGCGGACGGAATTATAGCAATCAGCCCCAGCATTTT
TRBD2 | TRBJ2-3 | TRBV5-1 | - | CASSVLAGGLTDTQYF | TGCGCCAGCAGCGTCCTAGCGGGAGGGCTCACAGATACGCAGTATTTT
- | TRBJ1-5 | TRBV7-2 | - | CASSLRGQNQPQHF | TGTGCCAGCAGCCTACGGGGACAAAATCAGCCCCAGCATTTT
- | TRBJ2-3 | TRBV7-9 | - | CASSSYDTQYF | TGTGCCAGCAGCTCCTATGATACGCAGTATTTT
TRBD2 | TRBJ2-1 | TRBV3-1 | - | CASSQVFLAGGVLNEQFF | TGTGCCAGCAGCCAAGTTTTCTTAGCGGGGGGCGTATTAAATGAGCAGTTCTTC
- | TRBJ2-1 | TRBV27 | many | CASIKLGEQFF | TGTGCCAGCATCAAACTGGGTGAGCAGTTCTTC
TRBD1 | TRBJ1-1 | TRBV2 | - | CASSRDSATEAFF | TGTGCCAGCAGTCGGGACAGCGCCACTGAAGCTTTCTTT
- | TRBJ2-1 | TRBV12-3/TRBV12-4 | few | CASSRPPWTSGEYEQFF | TGTGCCAGCAGCCGCCCACCGTGGACGTCGGGGGAGTATGAGCAGTTCTTC
TRBD2 | TRBJ2-3 | TRBV3-1 | - | CASSPRLAGGQDTQYF | TGTGCCAGCAGCCCCAGACTAGCGGGGGGGCAGGATACGCAGTATTTT
- | TRBJ1-2 | TRBV12-3/TRBV12-4 | - | CATSPRRGQGYTF | TGTGCCACCTCCCCGAGAAGGGGTCAAGGCTACACCTTC
- | TRBJ1-1 | TRBV10-3 | few | CAISEYQGDGAFF | TGTGCCATCAGTGAGTATCAGGGTGACGGGGCTTTCTTT
- | TRBJ2-7 | TRBV27 | few | CASSSSSRVEQYF | TGTGCCAGCAGTTCATCTTCTCGCGTCGAGCAGTACTTC
TRBD1 | TRBJ1-1 | TRBV5-1 | few | CASSLRDRVNTEAFF | TGCGCCAGCAGCCTCCGGGACAGGGTTAACACTGAAGCTTTCTTT
TRBD1 | TRBJ2-1 | TRBV24-1 | once | CATSDPQTGGLGNEQFF | TGTGCCACCAGTGACCCCCAGACAGGGGGCCTTGGAAATGAGCAGTTCTTC
- | TRBJ2-5 | TRBV6-2/TRBV6-3 | many | CASSYETQYF | TGTGCCAGCAGTTACGAGACCCAGTACTTC
TRBD2 | TRBJ2-5 | TRBV4-1 | - | CASSRIAGYQETQYF | TGCGCCAGCAGCAGGATAGCGGGGTACCAAGAGACCCAGTACTTC
TRBD1 | TRBJ1-1 | TRBV9 | - | CASSPGGQGGTEAFF | TGTGCCAGCAGCCCAGGGGGACAGGGAGGCACTGAAGCTTTCTTT